Listed below are T cell receptor beta chains from one sample, sequenced in a study of OX40 agonist ivuxolimab in advanced cancers. TCRdb's table, derived via immunoSEQ multiplex PCR, lists solely in-frame clones and lacks some. Of a few thousand clones in the sample, about two thirds were seen once. This specimen was CD4+ or CD8+ T cells sorted from blood, taken in a trial of the OX40 agonist ivuxolimab. These receptors originate from an adult with an advanced solid tumor such as melanoma, head and neck, liver or kidney cancer. Each CDR3 is given with its conserved first and last residue. The order of the fields is D gene, CDR3 length, clone size, V gene, J gene, CDR3 protein, CDR3 DNA. A D gene is named only where the DNA matches it firmly. Size is stated for part of the rows, as once, few or many counts, or as a class when the clone is expanded.

>-|15|-|TRBV6-1|TRBJ2-1
CASSELSGSYNEQFF
TGTGCCAGCAGTGAGCTTAGCGGCTCCTACAATGAGCAGTTCTTC
>-|12|-|TRBV7-9|TRBJ1-2
CASSLSPYGYTF
TGTGCCAGCAGCTTAAGCCCTTATGGCTACACCTTC
>TRBD1|17|-|TRBV11-2|TRBJ2-2
CASSGTSGTGDTGELFF
TGTGCCAGCAGCGGCACCTCCGGGACAGGGGACACCGGGGAGCTGTTTTTT
>TRBD2|18|-|TRBV19|TRBJ2-5
CASSIGASGRLGRETQYF
TGTGCCAGTAGTATAGGAGCTAGCGGGAGGTTAGGCAGAGAGACCCAGTACTTC
>TRBD1|14|-|TRBV19|TRBJ2-7
CAGSAGTGIYEQYF
TGTGCCGGTAGTGCGGGGACAGGGATTTACGAGCAGTACTTC
>TRBD1|16|few|TRBV7-8|TRBJ1-5
CASSPDRFGGNQPQHF
TGTGCCAGCAGCCCGGACAGGTTTGGTGGCAATCAGCCCCAGCATTTT
>TRBD1|14|few|TRBV10-3|TRBJ1-2
CAISEVGQGDGYTF
TGTGCCATCAGTGAAGTGGGACAGGGGGACGGCTACACCTTC
>-|17|-|TRBV27|TRBJ2-5
CASMPDGLKGPQETQYF
TGTGCCAGCATGCCAGACGGACTTAAGGGGCCCCAAGAGACCCAGTACTTC
>-|18|-|TRBV7-2|TRBJ2-6
CASSFRSGSTSGANVLTF
TGTGCCAGCAGCTTTAGGAGCGGGTCCACCTCTGGGGCCAACGTCCTGACTTTC
>TRBD2|14|-|TRBV19|TRBJ2-1
CASSGASGSYEQFF
TGTGCCAGTAGTGGAGCTAGCGGGAGCTATGAGCAGTTCTTC
>-|15|-|TRBV6-5|TRBJ2-3
CASRPGTSFTDTQYF
TGTGCCAGCAGGCCCGGGACATCCTTTACAGATACGCAGTATTTT
>TRBD1|13|-|TRBV6-6|TRBJ2-7
CASTPGQGGEQYF
TGTGCCAGCACCCCTGGACAGGGTGGGGAGCAGTACTTC
>-|16|-|TRBV19|TRBJ2-3
CASTPYRLGETDTQYF
TGTGCCAGTACCCCCTACCGACTGGGGGAAACAGATACGCAGTATTTT
>-|15|large|TRBV4-1|TRBJ2-3
CASSLSEGGSDTQYF
TGCGCCAGCAGCCTGAGTGAGGGGGGCTCAGATACGCAGTATTTT
>-|14|few|TRBV19|TRBJ2-1
CASRSSGIYNEQFF
TGTGCCAGTAGGAGTTCCGGAATCTACAATGAGCAGTTCTTC
>-|14|-|TRBV25-1|TRBJ2-1
CASSEQGSYNEQFF
TGTGCCAGCAGTGAACAGGGGAGTTACAATGAGCAGTTCTTC
>-|13|-|TRBV27|TRBJ2-7
CASSLSPSYEQYF
TGTGCCAGCAGTTTATCCCCCTCCTACGAGCAGTACTTC
>TRBD2|12|-|TRBV28|TRBJ2-7
CASSSFGGGEYF
TGTGCCAGCAGTTCCTTCGGGGGAGGGGAGTACTTC
>-|14|-|TRBV9|TRBJ1-3
CASSVQGTGNTIYF
TGTGCCAGCAGCGTACAGGGTACTGGAAACACCATATATTTT
>TRBD1|14|-|TRBV9|TRBJ2-5
CASSVAYRGQTQYF
TGTGCCAGCAGCGTAGCTTACAGGGGTCAGACCCAGTACTTC
>TRBD1|15|-|TRBV6-5|TRBJ2-1
CASRLGQSSYNEQFF
TGTGCCAGCAGGTTGGGACAGTCCTCCTACAATGAGCAGTTCTTC
>-|13|-|TRBV25-1|TRBJ2-2
CASSDRDTGELFF
TGTGCCAGCAGTGACAGGGACACCGGGGAGCTGTTTTTT
>-|13|-|TRBV5-4|TRBJ1-2
CASSLGTHYGYTF
TGTGCCAGCAGCTTGGGGACCCACTATGGCTACACCTTC
>-|14|-|TRBV13|TRBJ2-1
CASSHRDPYNEQFF
TGTGCCAGCAGTCACCGGGACCCCTACAATGAGCAGTTCTTC
>TRBD1|16|-|TRBV28|TRBJ1-4
CASSSRTGGVDEKLFF
TGTGCCAGCAGTTCCCGTACAGGGGGGGTTGATGAAAAACTGTTTTTT
>-|12|-|TRBV11-1|TRBJ2-7
CASSVSSYEQYF
TGTGCCAGCAGCGTCAGCTCCTACGAGCAGTACTTC
>-|15|-|TRBV7-9|TRBJ1-6
CASSLAVGLNSPLHF
TGTGCCAGCAGCTTAGCGGTCGGACTAAATTCACCCCTCCACTTT
>TRBD1|14|-|TRBV19|TRBJ2-7
CASSISGQDNEQYF
TGTGCCAGTAGTATATCGGGACAGGATAACGAGCAGTACTTC
>-|16|-|TRBV4-2|TRBJ1-2
CASSQDRDAHPYGYTF
TGTGCCAGCAGCCAAGATCGGGACGCCCATCCTTATGGCTACACCTTC
>-|15|-|TRBV27|TRBJ2-1
CASSPGGGADNEQFF
TGTGCCAGCAGTCCCGGAGGGGGCGCGGACAATGAGCAGTTCTTC
>TRBD1|16|-|TRBV2|TRBJ2-7
CASSLLEDRSSYEQYF
TGTGCCAGCAGTTTATTGGAGGACAGGAGCTCCTACGAGCAGTACTTC
>-|16|-|TRBV28|TRBJ2-7
CASSFLDNLPSHEQYF
TGTGCCAGCAGTTTTCTCGACAACCTCCCCAGCCACGAGCAGTACTTC
>TRBD2|15|-|TRBV19|TRBJ2-1
CASSRTSGDYNEQFF
TGTGCCAGTAGTCGGACTAGCGGAGATTACAATGAGCAGTTCTTC
>-|13|once|TRBV27|TRBJ1-2
CASSPQGTYGYTF
TGTGCCAGCAGTCCCCAGGGGACCTATGGCTACACCTTC
>-|17|few|TRBV12-2|TRBJ2-5
CASRLESRTSGGETQYF
TGTGCAAGTCGCTTAGAGAGTAGGACTAGCGGGGGAGAGACCCAGTACTTC
>-|14|-|TRBV4-1|TRBJ1-2
CASSQDAGNYGYTF
TGCGCCAGCAGCCAAGATGCGGGGAACTATGGCTACACCTTC
>-|14|large|TRBV9|TRBJ2-3
CASSVGGGADTQYF
TGTGCCAGCAGCGTAGGGGGCGGGGCAGATACGCAGTATTTT
>-|17|-|TRBV4-1|TRBJ2-3
CASSQDPAGSLTDTQYF
TGCGCCAGCAGCCAAGATCCGGCGGGCTCGCTCACAGATACGCAGTATTTT
>-|11|-|TRBV11-2|TRBJ2-1
CASLGVNEQFF
TGTGCCAGCCTCGGGGTCAATGAGCAGTTCTTC
>TRBD1|16|few|TRBV28|TRBJ2-7
CASSLLEDRSSYEQYF
TGTGCCAGCAGTTTATTGGAGGACAGGAGCTCCTACGAGCAGTACTTC
>TRBD1|19|-|TRBV10-3|TRBJ2-1
CAISESSARTGTDSNEQFF
TGTGCCATCAGTGAGTCGAGTGCCCGTACCGGGACAGATTCCAATGAGCAGTTCTTC
>-|13|-|TRBV9|TRBJ2-1
CASSASSYNEQFF
TGTGCCAGCAGCGCAAGCTCCTACAATGAGCAGTTCTTC
>TRBD1|15|-|TRBV9|TRBJ2-7
CASSGRDREYDEQYF
TGTGCCAGCAGCGGCCGGGACAGGGAATATGACGAGCAGTACTTC
>-|11|-|TRBV19|TRBJ1-1
CASTPGAEAFF
TGTGCCAGTACCCCTGGAGCCGAAGCTTTCTTT
>TRBD1|15|-|TRBV27|TRBJ1-6
CASRERQGPNSPLHF
TGTGCCAGCAGAGAGCGACAGGGCCCCAATTCACCCCTCCACTTT